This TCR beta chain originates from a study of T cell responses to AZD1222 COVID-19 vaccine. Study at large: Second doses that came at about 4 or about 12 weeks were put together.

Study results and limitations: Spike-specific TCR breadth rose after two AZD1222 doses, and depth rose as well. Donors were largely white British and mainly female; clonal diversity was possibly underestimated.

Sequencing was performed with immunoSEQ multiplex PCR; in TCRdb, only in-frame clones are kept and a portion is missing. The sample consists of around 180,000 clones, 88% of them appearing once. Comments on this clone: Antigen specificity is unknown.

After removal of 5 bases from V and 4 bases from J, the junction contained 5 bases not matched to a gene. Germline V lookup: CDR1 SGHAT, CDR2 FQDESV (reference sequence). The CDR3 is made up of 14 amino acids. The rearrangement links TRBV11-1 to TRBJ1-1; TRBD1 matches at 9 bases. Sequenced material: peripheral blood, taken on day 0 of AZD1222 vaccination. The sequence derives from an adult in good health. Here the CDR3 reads CASSPTGGGTEAFF. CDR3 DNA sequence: TGTGCCAGCAGCCCCACAGGGGGCGGCACTGAAGCTTTCTTT. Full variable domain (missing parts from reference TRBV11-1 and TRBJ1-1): EAEVAQSPRYKITEKSQAVAFWCDPISGHATLYWYRQILGQGPELLVQFQDESVVDDSQLPKDRFSAERLKGVDSTLKIQPAELGDSAMYLCASSPTGGGTEAFFGQGTRLTVV.